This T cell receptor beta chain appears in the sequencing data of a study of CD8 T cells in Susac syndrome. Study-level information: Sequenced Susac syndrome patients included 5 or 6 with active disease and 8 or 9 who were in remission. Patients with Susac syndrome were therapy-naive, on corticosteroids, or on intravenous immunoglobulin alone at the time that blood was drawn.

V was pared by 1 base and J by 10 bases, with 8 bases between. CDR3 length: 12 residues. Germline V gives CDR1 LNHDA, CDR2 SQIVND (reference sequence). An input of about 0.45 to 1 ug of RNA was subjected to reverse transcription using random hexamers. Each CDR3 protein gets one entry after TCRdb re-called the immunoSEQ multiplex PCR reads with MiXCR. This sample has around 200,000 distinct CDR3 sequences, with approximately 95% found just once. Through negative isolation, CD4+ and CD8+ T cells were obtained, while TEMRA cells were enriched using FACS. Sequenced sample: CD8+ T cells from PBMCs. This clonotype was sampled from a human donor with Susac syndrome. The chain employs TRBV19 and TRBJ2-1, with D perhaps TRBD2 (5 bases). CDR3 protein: CASSIGGYEQFF. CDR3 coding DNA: TGTGCCAGTAGTATAGGAGGGTACGAGCAGTTCTTC.